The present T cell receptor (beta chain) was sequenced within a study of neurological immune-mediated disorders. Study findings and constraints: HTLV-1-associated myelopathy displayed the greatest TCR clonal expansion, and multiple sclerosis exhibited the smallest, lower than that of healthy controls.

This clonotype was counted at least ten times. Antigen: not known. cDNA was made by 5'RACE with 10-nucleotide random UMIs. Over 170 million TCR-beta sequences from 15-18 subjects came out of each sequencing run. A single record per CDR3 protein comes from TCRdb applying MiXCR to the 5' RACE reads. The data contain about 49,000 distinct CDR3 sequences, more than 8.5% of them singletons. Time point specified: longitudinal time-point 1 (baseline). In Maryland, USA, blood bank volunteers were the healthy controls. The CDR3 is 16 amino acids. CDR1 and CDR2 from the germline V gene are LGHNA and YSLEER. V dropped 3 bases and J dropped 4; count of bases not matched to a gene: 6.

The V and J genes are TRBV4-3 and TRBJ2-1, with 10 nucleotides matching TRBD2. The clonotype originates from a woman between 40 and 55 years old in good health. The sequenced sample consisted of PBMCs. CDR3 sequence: CASSHQAGGIYNEQFF. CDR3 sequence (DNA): TGCGCCAGCAGCCACCAAGCGGGAGGGATTTACAATGAGCAGTTCTTC.